The clone carrying this TCR beta chain has ten or more counts. The source of the sample is a study of early T cells in non-severe SARS-CoV-2 infection. Germline loops: CDR1 DFQATT, CDR2 SNEGSKA (reference sequence). Trimming left V 0 bases short and J 10 bases short, with 18 bases between. The CDR3 length is 14 residues. Each cDNA molecule carried a unique molecular identifier. MiXCR, applied by TCRdb to the 5' RACE reads, yields one record per CDR3 protein. The repertoire holds 98,000 or so distinct CDR3 sequences, approximately 11% seen once, with approximately 5% in the top ten. The V gene is TRBV20-1, the J gene TRBJ1-1; possibly TRBD1 for D (5 bases). The sample consisted of whole blood. This TCR was sampled from an adult who was a healthcare worker with PCR-confirmed SARS-CoV-2 infection or an uninfected control (not recorded which). As DNA, the CDR3 is TGCAGTGCTAGAGATTTGGGGGTTGGGGATGGAGCTTTCTTT. Its translation: CSARDLGVGDGAFF.